This entry lists 28 T cell receptor beta chains sequenced from one sample in a study of cytomegalovirus exposure and HLA in healthy donors. PCR primers comprised 60 Vbeta and 13 Jbeta primers. Some clones are missing from TCRdb's copy, which holds only in-frame ones; the method was immunoSEQ multiplex PCR. Found here are around 210,000 clones; the top ten clones hold under 1%. Sequencing was performed on PBMCs. All receptors derive from a woman aged 25 to 39 in good health and CMV-seropositive.

J is TRBJ2-7 and V is TRBV27, with TRBD2 identical over 7 bases. This CDR3 has 13 residues. J gave up 9 bases and V 3 bases, and 8 bases lay outside the gene matches. Germline V lookup: CDR1 MNHEY, CDR2 SMNVEV (reference sequence). CDR3 protein: CASSFGASGTQYF. CDR3 DNA: TGTGCCAGCAGTTTTGGGGCTAGCGGTACGCAGTACTTC.

V gene TRBV19 combines with J gene TRBJ1-4; 9 bases are a match to TRBD1. This CDR3 comprises 13 residues. Per germline, CDR1 LNHDA and CDR2 SQIVND (reference sequence). With 5 bases clipped from V and 11 bases from J, the junction kept 6 bases outside the gene matches. This chain's CDR3 is CASSSGDRVKLFF. In DNA, the CDR3 is TGTGCCAGTAGTTCCGGGGACAGGGTCAAACTGTTTTTT.

This rearrangement joins TRBV29-1 to TRBJ2-1; tentative D call: TRBD2 (6 bases). Trimming cost V 5 bases and J 6 bases, with 23 bases left between them. The CDR3 has 16 residues. Germline CDR1 is SQVTM and CDR2 is ANQGSEA. CDR3 residues: CSVLAFPGEKVNEQFF. The CDR3 nucleotides read TGCAGCGTTCTAGCCTTTCCGGGGGAGAAGGTCAATGAGCAGTTCTTC.

The chain couples TRBV4-1 to TRBJ2-7, with 9 bases aligning to TRBD1. V lost 3 bases to trimming and J lost 4 bases; unmatched junction nucleotides: 10. The CDR3 consists of 16 residues. CDR1 and CDR2 (germline): MGHRA, YSYEKL. This chain's CDR3 is CASSHRTRGQGYEQYF. The CDR3 DNA sequence: TGCGCCAGCAGCCACCGAACGAGGGGACAGGGTTACGAGCAGTACTTC.

The chain carries TRBV11-2 and TRBJ1-6; 10 positions match TRBD1. Germline V gives CDR1 SGHAT, CDR2 FQNNGV. Trimming cost V 0 bases and J 5 bases; bases outside gene matches: 4. The CDR3 is made up of 17 amino acids. The CDR3 DNA sequence: TGTGCCAGCAGCTTAGATGGGACAGGGGAAAATAATTCACCCCTCCACTTT. Translated, it gives CASSLDGTGENNSPLHF.

This chain connects TRBV6-1 to TRBJ1-2; TRBD1 aligns across 9 bases. With 3 bases clipped from V and 8 bases from J, the junction kept 13 bases outside the gene matches. The CDR3 has 16 residues. Germline V gene sequence: CDR1 MNHNS, CDR2 SASEGT. The CDR3 coding sequence is TGTGCCAGCAGTGATATTGTGGACAGGGGTCAGGAGGGCTACACCTTC. This codes for CASSDIVDRGQEGYTF.

Comment on this clone: An end of the junction does not agree with germline; a read error may underlie this. V and J are TRBV18 and TRBJ1-2; 8 bases match TRBD1. The CDR3 has 13 amino acids. The V gene's germline CDR1 is KGHSH and CDR2 LQKENI. The CDR3 sequence is CASSPQTGDGYTF. The CDR3 DNA reads TGTGCCAGCTCCCCACAGACAGGGGATGGCTACACCTTC.

The genes are TRBV19 and TRBJ1-2; a possible D gene is TRBD1 (5 bases). Germline CDR1 reads LNHDA; CDR2 reads SQIVND (reference sequence). This CDR3 is 14 amino acids long. Trimming took 5 bases from V and 8 from J, leaving 18 bases between them. CDR3 DNA: TGTGCCAGTAGTCGGGACTGGTTTAGGGAAGGCTACACCTTC. Protein sequence: CASSRDWFREGYTF.

The V and J genes are TRBV7-9 and TRBJ2-7, with D tentatively TRBD1 (6 bases). Germline lookup yields CDR1 SEHNR and CDR2 FQNEAQ (reference sequence). The CDR3 totals 13 residues. V was clipped by 5 bases and J by 6 bases, with 14 bases between them. CDR3 region: CASSRRDIGEQYF. Here the CDR3 DNA reads TGTGCCAGCAGCCGCCGGGACATCGGCGAGCAGTACTTC.

The chain employs TRBV6-5 and TRBJ1-2; possible D gene TRBD1, 5 bases. Looked up from germline, CDR1 is MNHEY and CDR2 is SVGAGI. The CDR3 spans 13 residues. V lost 7 bases to trimming and J lost 5 bases, with 14 bases between them. CDR3 loop: CASTPGTDYGYTF. CDR3 sequence (DNA): TGTGCCAGCACCCCCGGGACTGATTATGGCTACACCTTC.

The rearrangement joins TRBV7-2 to TRBJ1-4; TRBD1 matches at 7 bases. CDR1 and CDR2 (germline): SGHTA, FQGNSA. The CDR3 runs to 15 residues. V trimming: 3 bases; J trimming: 8 bases; junction bases outside the gene matches: 9. The CDR3 DNA sequence: TGTGCCAGCAGCTTGCTTGGAACAGGGGAAGAAAAACTGTTTTTT. Translation: CASSLLGTGEEKLFF. Together with reference TRBV7-2 and TRBJ1-4, the CDR3 gives the full variable domain: GAGVSQSPSNKVTEKGKDVELRCDPISGHTALYWYRQSLGQGLEFLIYFQGNSAPDKSGLPSDRFSAERTGGSVSTLTIQRTQQEDSAVYLCASSLLGTGEEKLFFGSGTQLSVL.

V and J are TRBV7-8 and TRBJ2-2; 15 bases fit TRBD2. CDR3 length equals 16 residues. Looked up from germline, CDR1 is SGHVS and CDR2 is FQNEAQ. Trimming removed 5 bases from V and 6 bases from J; junction bases left unmatched: 4. CDR3 DNA sequence: TGTGCCAGCAGCCGGACTAGCGGGGGGGTTTCCGGGGAGCTGTTTTTT. Translating it yields CASSRTSGGVSGELFF.

With regard to this clone: Other DNA sequences in the same sample also yield this CDR3. The rearrangement uses TRBV6-5 and TRBJ2-7; D not resolved. Germline V CDR1 and CDR2: MNHEY, SVGAGI. CDR3 size: 11 residues. The V gene lost 2 bases and the J gene lost 4 bases, with 3 bases spanning the gap. The CDR3: CASSYLYEQYF. The DNA of the CDR3 is TGTGCCAGCAGTTACCTTTACGAGCAGTACTTC.

The chain links TRBV4-1 to TRBJ1-2; 7 bases are a match to TRBD1. The germline V gene has CDR1 MGHRA and CDR2 YSYEKL. The CDR3 consists of 16 residues. V dropped 3 bases and J dropped 2; count of bases not matched to a gene: 9. The CDR3 here is CASSQYPTGINYGYTF. The DNA for the CDR3 is TGCGCCAGCAGCCAGTACCCGACAGGGATAAACTATGGCTACACCTTC.

The rearrangement uses TRBV7-9 and TRBJ1-4; 9 nucleotides match TRBD1. The CDR3 runs 15 residues. Germline trimming cut 4 bases from V and 5 bases from J; bases unmatched to any gene: 5. The germline V gene has CDR1 SEHNR and CDR2 FQNEAQ (reference sequence). This CDR3 reads CASSSGTGTNEKLFF. CDR3 bases: TGTGCCAGCAGCTCCGGGACAGGGACCAATGAAAAACTGTTTTTT.

The chain recombines TRBV27 with TRBJ1-2; possibly TRBD1 for D (6 bases). Germline-derived CDR1 and CDR2 are MNHEY and SMNVEV (reference sequence). V gave up 6 bases and J gave up 7 bases, with 12 bases separating them. This CDR3 contains 12 residues. The CDR3 spells CASRPGQGGYTF. Here the CDR3 DNA reads TGTGCCAGCAGACCGGGACAAGGTGGCTACACCTTC.

J is TRBJ2-7 and V is TRBV6-5; tentative D call: TRBD1 (6 bases). V lost 3 bases and J 5 bases, leaving 14 bases between the germline ends. The CDR3 is 14 amino acids. Germline V gives CDR1 MNHEY, CDR2 SVGAGI. The CDR3 bases are TGTGCCAGCAGTTATATATTGGGGGCCCACGAGCAGTACTTC. Its protein is CASSYILGAHEQYF.

The rearrangement joins TRBV12-5 to TRBJ1-4; tentative D call: TRBD1 (6 bases). CDR1 LGHNT and CDR2 FRNRAP come from the germline V gene. The CDR3 is 14 residues long. Between the trimmed V and J ends, which lost 4 bases and 3 bases, there was a span of 9 bases. This CDR3 is CASGSGQPNEKLFF. The CDR3 DNA follows: TGTGCTAGTGGTTCCGGACAGCCTAATGAAAAACTGTTTTTT.

V is TRBV5-1 and J is TRBJ2-2; TRBD2 might be the D (6 bases). V gave up 4 bases and J gave up 6 bases, with 25 bases separating them. Per the germline V gene, CDR1 is SGHRS and CDR2 is YFSETQ. The CDR3 consists of 18 residues. In DNA, the CDR3 is TGCGCCAGCAGCCCCCAGGGCGGTAGCGGTCCCAGCGCCGGGGAGCTGTTTTTT. Its protein product is CASSPQGGSGPSAGELFF.

By frequency, this clone is medium-sized. J is TRBJ1-3 and V is TRBV5-1; a possible D gene is TRBD1 (6 bases). Germline V gene sequence: CDR1 SGHRS, CDR2 YFSETQ. This CDR3 has 17 amino acids. The V and J ends lost 4 bases and 0 bases respectively, with 17 bases between them. The CDR3 reads CASSTQPTGSSGNTIYF. The CDR3 DNA sequence: TGCGCCAGCAGCACCCAACCGACAGGCAGCTCTGGAAACACCATATATTTT.

The genes are TRBV5-1 and TRBJ1-2; no reliable D call. The germline gives CDR1 SGHRS, CDR2 YFSETQ. The CDR3 is 14 amino acids. V was pared by 1 base and J by 9 bases, with 16 bases between. The CDR3 coding sequence is TGCGCCAGCAGCTTGACGGCGGAACTATGGAGCTACACCTTC. It specifies CASSLTAELWSYTF.

The chain links TRBV27 to TRBJ2-5, with TRBD2 as a possible D gene (5 bases). The germline V gene has CDR1 MNHEY and CDR2 SMNVEV (reference sequence). Trimming stripped 8 bases from V and 5 bases from J, with 15 bases between. The length of the CDR3 is 13 residues. The CDR3 region has the DNA TGTGCCAGCTCCGGGCCCCGAGGGGAGACCCAGTACTTC. It is translated as CASSGPRGETQYF.

J is TRBJ1-5 and V is TRBV27; D is perhaps TRBD1 (6 bases). The CDR3 has 13 residues. The ends were cut back, 2 bases at V and 6 bases at J, with 8 bases in the middle. The germline V gene has CDR1 MNHEY and CDR2 SMNVEV (reference sequence). The CDR3, as DNA: TGTGCCAGCAGTTTACAGGGGCGTCAGCCCCAGCATTTT. This gives the protein CASSLQGRQPQHF.

The rearrangement joins TRBV9 to TRBJ2-4; 7 nucleotides line up with TRBD2. This CDR3 has 15 amino acids. The ends lost 3 bases at V and 0 bases at J; junction bases unmatched: 3. The germline V gene encodes CDR1 SGDLS and CDR2 YYNGEE. The CDR3 coding sequence is TGTGCCAGCAGCGCGGGGGGTGTAGCCAAAAACATTCAGTACTTC. It specifies CASSAGGVAKNIQYF.

This rearrangement joins TRBV9 to TRBJ1-2; tentatively, D is TRBD1 (6 bases). The germline gives CDR1 SGDLS, CDR2 YYNGEE. The V gene lost 5 bases and the J gene lost 0 bases, with 8 bases spanning the gap. CDR3 size: 13 residues. The CDR3 loop is CASSWDTNYGYTF. CDR3 nucleotides: TGTGCCAGCAGTTGGGACACTAACTATGGCTACACCTTC.

The chain carries TRBV19 and TRBJ1-1, with D perhaps TRBD1 (6 bases). CDR1 and CDR2 from the germline V gene are LNHDA and SQIVND (reference sequence). V lost 5 bases and J lost 0, with 13 bases in between. There are 15 residues in the CDR3. The CDR3 DNA reads TGTGCCAGTAGTGAGAGGACAGAGTTGAACACTGAAGCTTTCTTT. This codes for CASSERTELNTEAFF.

CDR3 sequence: CASSATHGYGYTF. The CDR3 DNA reads as TGTGCCAGCAGTGCGACTCACGGATATGGCTACACCTTC. The chain combines TRBV6-4 with TRBJ1-2; D gene unclear. V was clipped by 4 bases and J by 5 bases, with 11 bases between them. Germline lookup yields CDR1 MRHNA and CDR2 SNTAGT. This CDR3 has 13 amino acids.

The chain joins TRBV5-1 to TRBJ2-1, with TRBD2 matching over 10 bases. V was clipped by 5 bases and J by 2 bases; unmatched bases: 4. Germline V gives CDR1 SGHRS, CDR2 YFSETQ. The CDR3 is made up of 15 amino acids. CDR3 region: CASSWTSGTYNEQFF. The CDR3 DNA is TGCGCCAGCAGTTGGACTAGCGGAACCTACAATGAGCAGTTCTTC.